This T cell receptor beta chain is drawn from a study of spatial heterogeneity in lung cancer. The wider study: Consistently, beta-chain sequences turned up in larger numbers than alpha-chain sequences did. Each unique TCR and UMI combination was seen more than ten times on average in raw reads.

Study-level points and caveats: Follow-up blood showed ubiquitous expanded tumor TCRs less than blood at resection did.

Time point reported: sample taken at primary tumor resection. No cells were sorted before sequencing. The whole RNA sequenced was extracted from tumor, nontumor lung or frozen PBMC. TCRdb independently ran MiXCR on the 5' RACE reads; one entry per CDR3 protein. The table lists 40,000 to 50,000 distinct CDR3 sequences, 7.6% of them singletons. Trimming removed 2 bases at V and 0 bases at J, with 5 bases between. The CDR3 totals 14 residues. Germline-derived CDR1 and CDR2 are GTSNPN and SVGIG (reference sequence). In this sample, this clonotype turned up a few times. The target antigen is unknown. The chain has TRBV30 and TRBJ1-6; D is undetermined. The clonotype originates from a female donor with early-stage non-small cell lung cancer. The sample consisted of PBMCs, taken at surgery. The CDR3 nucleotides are TGTGCCTGGAGTAGGAGCTCCTATAATTCACCCCTCCACTTT. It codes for CAWSRSSYNSPLHF.